This TCR beta chain was obtained from a study of molecular identifiers for immune sequencing clone quantification. Study-wide background: For replicates, RNA isolated from approximately 20,000 or 98,000 naive CD8 cells was divided into five portions, of which four were sequenced.

Ten or more counts support this clonotype. CDR3 length: 15 amino acids. Germline lookup yields CDR1 SGHAT and CDR2 FQNNGV. Trimming took off 0 bases at V and 2 bases at J, with 8 bases between the two ends. TCRdb processed the PCR reads anew with MiXCR; each CDR3 protein has one entry. Among 38,000 or so distinct CDR3 sequences listed, under 20% were seen once. Sequencing input: naive CD8+ T cells from blood, with Jurkat cell RNA spiked in. As to subset: FACS-sorted CD8+CD4-CCR7+CD45RA+ naive T cells. The receptor comes from a human donor in good health. Some libraries in this study had Jurkat cell RNA spiked in. J is TRBJ2-1 and V is TRBV11-2; tentative D call: TRBD2 (6 bases). CDR3 in amino acids: CASSLDSGPYNEQFF. The CDR3 nucleotides read TGTGCCAGCAGCTTAGATAGCGGACCCTACAATGAGCAGTTCTTC.